A single sample gave rise to the 23 T cell receptor beta chains below, sequenced in a study of blood T cells in healthy people across ages. The use of a sample-barcoded 5' primer and a J-beta primer mix characterized a second PCR of about 7 to 12 cycles. TCRdb itself ran the 5' RACE reads through MiXCR, one entry per CDR3 protein. This sample carries 650,000 to 950,000 distinct CDR3 sequences, around 42% of them seen once, and the ten largest clones take approximately 20%. Sequencing input: blood. The receptors originated from a man aged 55 to 70 in good health.

This clonotype has a handful of counts. J is TRBJ2-7 and V is TRBV9, with D maybe TRBD2 (5 bases). Per germline, CDR1 SGDLS and CDR2 YYNGEE. This CDR3 contains 13 residues. V was cut by 3 bases and J by 12 bases, with 19 bases left in between. The CDR3 bases are TGTGCCAGCAGCGAGACCGGGGTGGGGAAGCGGTACTTC. Amino acid sequence: CASSETGVGKRYF.

A remark on this clonotype: The junction shows a germline mismatch at one end, possibly a read error. This chain connects TRBV24-1 to TRBJ2-1, with TRBD1 matching over 10 bases. This CDR3 is built from 16 residues. Germline CDR1 is KGHDR and CDR2 is SFDVKD. The CDR3, as DNA: TGCGCCACCAGTGATTTGAGGGACAGGGGTAGGGATGAGCAGTTCTTC. It translates to CATSDLRDRGRDEQFF.

The rearrangement uses TRBV4-1 and TRBJ2-7, with D possibly TRBD2 on 6 matching bases. The CDR3 extends over 16 amino acids. The germline V gene encodes CDR1 MGHRA and CDR2 YSYEKL. Trimming took off 2 bases at V and 1 base at J, with 15 bases between the two ends. The CDR3 here is CASSQLAGTPSYEQYF. The CDR3 DNA reads TGCGCCAGCAGCCAATTAGCCGGGACTCCTTCCTACGAGCAGTACTTC.

The chain has TRBV13 and TRBJ1-3; the D gene is possibly TRBD1 (5 bases). This CDR3 comprises 15 residues. Trimming left V 10 bases short and J 0 bases short, with 16 bases between. Germline assignment: CDR1 PRHDT and CDR2 FYEKMQ (reference sequence). In DNA form, the CDR3 reads TGTGCCATCACGCGGGGGGATATCTCTGGAAACACCATATATTTT. Translated, it gives CAITRGDISGNTIYF.

This clonotype was recorded once. This rearrangement joins TRBV25-1 to TRBJ2-3, with 8 bases matching TRBD2. Per the germline V gene, CDR1 is MGHDK and CDR2 is SYGVNS. With 4 bases clipped from V and 2 bases from J, the junction kept 5 bases outside the gene matches. The CDR3 extends over 15 amino acids. CDR3 amino acids: CASSAERGITDTQYF. The CDR3 coding sequence is TGTGCCAGCAGTGCGGAGCGGGGGATCACAGATACGCAGTATTTT. Full variable domain (remainder filled in from reference TRBV25-1 and TRBJ2-3): EADIYQTPRYLVIGTGKKITLECSQTMGHDKMYWYQQDPGMELHLIHYSYGVNSTEKGDLSSESTVSRIRTEHFPLTLESARPSHTSQYLCASSAERGITDTQYFGPGTRLTVL.

J is TRBJ2-7 and V is TRBV7-9; D is uncertain. From germline, CDR1 is SEHNR and CDR2 FQNEAQ (reference sequence). V gave up 5 bases and J gave up 7 bases, with 15 bases separating them. The CDR3 consists of 13 residues. CDR3 residues: CASSVVSGSEQYF. CDR3 sequence (DNA): TGTGCCAGCAGCGTAGTTTCCGGGTCTGAGCAGTACTTC.

This clonotype was found a few times. This sequence joins TRBV27 and TRBJ1-2, with a tentative D call TRBD1 (6 bases). V lost 2 bases and J 10 bases, leaving 14 bases between the germline ends. The CDR3 runs to 13 residues. Germline values: CDR1 MNHEY, CDR2 SMNVEV (reference sequence). CDR3 residues: CASSLNSGADYTF. The CDR3, as DNA: TGTGCCAGCAGTTTAAATTCGGGGGCCGACTACACCTTC.

Worth noting for this clonotype: Because the CDR3's place on the DNA is in doubt, the DNA is left out and the CDR3 is given as listed by TCRdb. V is TRBV12-3 or TRBV12-4 and J is TRBJ2-1. A total of 16 residues make up the CDR3, ends included. This CDR3 reads CASSSSDGSSYNEQFF.

The V gene is TRBV4-1, the J gene TRBJ2-5, with TRBD2 matching 9 bases. Germline loops: CDR1 MGHRA, CDR2 YSYEKL. Trimming cost V 4 bases and J 8 bases; bases outside gene matches: 11. The CDR3 runs 15 residues. In DNA, the CDR3 is TGCGCCAGCAGCCCCCCAGGGCGGGGGGGCAGTACCCAGTACTTC. Protein sequence: CASSPPGRGGSTQYF.

Turning to this clonotype: The DNA is left out, because the CDR3 cannot be placed on it with certainty; the CDR3 is given as TCRdb lists it. J is TRBJ1-5 and V is TRBV7-2. CDR1 is SGHTA and CDR2 is FQGNSA in the germline V gene. Inclusive of both ends, the CDR3 amounts to 14 amino acids. The CDR3 here is CASSSTLGNQPQHF.

This clonotype was picked up a small number of times. J is TRBJ2-2 and V is TRBV6-5; 8 positions match TRBD1. The V gene end was trimmed by 1 base and the J gene end by 5 bases; junction bases not matched to a gene: 9. The CDR3 runs to 17 residues. Germline loops: CDR1 MNHEY, CDR2 SVGAGI. The CDR3 DNA reads as TGTGCCAGCAGTTACTTGGGCGCAGGGGGCGCAACCGGGGAGCTGTTTTTT. Protein product: CASSYLGAGGATGELFF.

This clonotype has just a few counts. The genes are TRBV7-2 and TRBJ1-1, with D maybe TRBD1 (5 bases). The CDR3 totals 15 residues. V lost 1 base and J lost 7, with 16 bases in between. From germline, CDR1 is SGHTA and CDR2 FQGNSA. Here the CDR3 DNA reads TGTGCCAGCAGCTTAGAGGGACTGTCCTACGATGAAGCTTTCTTT. Amino acid sequence: CASSLEGLSYDEAFF.

A word on this clonotype: The junction shows a germline mismatch at one end, possibly a read error. The rearrangement joins TRBV7-9 to TRBJ2-1; D remains unclear. The CDR3 consists of 15 residues. The germline V gene encodes CDR1 SEHNR and CDR2 FQNEAQ (reference sequence). The DNA of the CDR3 is TGTGCCAGCAGCTTAGGAGATACCACCTACAGTGAGCAGTTCTTC. It is translated as CASSLGDTTYSEQFF.

The chain joins TRBV4-3 to TRBJ2-5; 10 bases are shared with TRBD2. This CDR3 is built from 17 residues. V was pared by 1 base and J by 5 bases, with 10 bases of the junction left unmatched. CDR1 is LGHNA and CDR2 is YSLEER in the germline V gene. The CDR3 reads CASSQGLAGHSGETQYF. The CDR3 DNA follows: TGCGCCAGCAGCCAAGGACTAGCGGGTCACTCGGGGGAGACCCAGTACTTC.

This rearrangement joins TRBV20-1 to TRBJ2-6, with D uncertain. The germline CDR1 and CDR2 sequences are DFQATT and SNEGSKA (reference sequence). This CDR3 contains 15 residues. Deletions cut 0 bases from V and 2 bases from J, with 8 bases between. This chain's CDR3 is CSARDRGTGANVLTF. The CDR3 DNA reads TGCAGTGCTAGAGATCGCGGCACTGGGGCCAACGTCCTGACTTTC.

A few counts support this clonotype. The chain uses TRBV12-3 or TRBV12-4 and TRBJ2-1; either TRBD1 or TRBD2 may fit D (5 bases each). Trimming took 6 bases from V and 4 from J, leaving 13 bases between them. This CDR3 has 14 amino acids. CDR3 amino acids: CASRSRDGYNEQFF. CDR3 bases: TGTGCCAGCAGGTCCCGGGACGGGTACAATGAGCAGTTCTTC.

The chain couples TRBV10-3 to TRBJ2-1; 10 bases fit TRBD2. CDR1 ENHRY and CDR2 SYGVKD come from the germline V gene. The V gene end was trimmed by 2 bases and the J gene end by 6 bases; junction bases not matched to a gene: 4. The CDR3 covers 15 residues. For the CDR3, the DNA is TGTGCCATCAGTGAGCTAGCGGGGGCCGTCAATGAGCAGTTCTTC. This sequence encodes CAISELAGAVNEQFF.

The V and J genes are TRBV6-1 and TRBJ1-2; D is unclear. The V and J ends lost 4 bases and 3 bases respectively, with 9 bases between them. The CDR3 length is 13 residues. Germline V gives CDR1 MNHNS, CDR2 SASEGT. This chain's CDR3 is CASSAGRHYGYTF. The CDR3 region has the DNA TGTGCCAGCAGTGCCGGAAGACACTATGGCTACACCTTC.

To note about this clonotype: A much larger clone is a single base away; this may be a read error. This rearrangement joins TRBV7-9 to TRBJ2-7; D is undetermined. Germline V gene data show CDR1 as SEHNR and CDR2 as FQNEAQ (reference sequence). CDR3 length: 13 residues. The CDR3 is CASEEIPAYERYF. CDR3 DNA: TGTGCCAGCGAGGAGATTCCAGCCTACGAGCGGTACTTC.

The chain has TRBV7-2 and TRBJ2-1; D is unresolved. The CDR3 consists of 15 residues. Trimming left V 2 bases short and J 0 bases short, with 8 bases between. Germline V gene data show CDR1 as SGHTA and CDR2 as FQGNSA. CDR3 loop: CASSLSHNSYNEQFF. The CDR3 nucleotides read TGTGCCAGCAGCTTAAGTCATAACTCCTACAATGAGCAGTTCTTC.

The chain combines TRBV25-1 with TRBJ1-4; D is uncertain. The CDR3 contains 15 residues. Germline CDR1 MGHDK, CDR2 SYGVNS. Trimming removed 0 bases from V and 6 bases from J, with 11 bases in between. This CDR3 is CASSEYIAGDEKLFF. The CDR3, as DNA: TGTGCCAGCAGTGAATATATTGCGGGTGATGAAAAACTGTTTTTT. Supplemented by reference TRBV25-1 and TRBJ1-4, the full variable domain reads EADIYQTPRYLVIGTGKKITLECSQTMGHDKMYWYQQDPGMELHLIHYSYGVNSTEKGDLSSESTVSRIRTEHFPLTLESARPSHTSQYLCASSEYIAGDEKLFFGSGTQLSVL.

The chain employs TRBV6-1 and TRBJ1-2; D gene uncertain. V was shortened by 9 bases and J by 5 bases, with 16 bases between the two germline ends. Germline V gives CDR1 MNHNS, CDR2 SASEGT. CDR3 length equals 13 residues. CDR3 nucleotides: TGTGCCAGTCCTGATTGGACCGGGTATGGCTACACCTTC. This sequence encodes CASPDWTGYGYTF.

V and J are TRBV5-1 and TRBJ1-2; 7 nucleotides agree with TRBD1. With 4 bases clipped from V and 6 bases from J, the junction kept 6 bases outside the gene matches. This CDR3 has 13 residues. Germline V lookup: CDR1 SGHRS, CDR2 YFSETQ. The CDR3 DNA follows: TGCGCCAGCAGCCCCGGGACAGTTCATGGCTACACCTTC. Its translation is CASSPGTVHGYTF.